Included here is one T cell receptor (beta chain) sequence, with context. Participants were aged roughly 18 to 89 years, lived in over 20 US areas, and enrolled virtually. Cohort placement rested on clinical history that participants reported themselves. Original processing methods: For nucleated cells, counts were estimated from reference gene primer amplification. Data came from immunoSEQ multiplex PCR; TCRdb stores just in-frame clones and leaves some out. Clonal size and the V and J genes are those of that table, whereas D and trimming came from the DNA. This sample carries 200,000 to 300,000 clones, around 89% of them seen once, and the ten largest clones take approximately 4.1%. This entry comes from a study of blood T cell repertoires in COVID-19. About the study: PBMCs, B-cell-depleted T cells, or T cells provided the cDNA or gDNA that made up the material.

The CDR3 has 15 amino acids. V dropped 2 bases and J dropped 3 bases, with 8 bases sitting between them. Germline CDR1 reads SGHTA; CDR2 reads FQGNSA. The rearrangement joins TRBV7-2 to TRBJ2-6, with D maybe TRBD1 (5 bases). The clonotype was recovered from a woman in her thirties who had recovered from COVID-19. The sequenced material came from PBMCs or T cells enriched from blood (not recorded which). CDR3 amino acids: CASSLQGVGANVLTF. The CDR3 DNA reads as TGTGCCAGCAGCTTACAAGGGGTTGGGGCCAACGTCCTGACTTTC.